This entry concerns a single TCR beta chain. This specimen comes from a study of blood T cell repertoires in COVID-19. The overall study: Samples representing acute and convalescent COVID-19 were sourced from the United States, Italy and Spain. T cells, B-cell-depleted T cells, or PBMCs supplied cDNA or gDNA.

Source study methods: Researchers report that nucleated cell counts were estimated from reference gene primer amplification. The table came from immunoSEQ multiplex PCR; TCRdb's copy has only in-frame clones and leaves some out. V, J and clone size derive from that table, while D and trimming were established from the DNA sequence. The table has roughly 150,000 clones, approximately 92% seen once; the top ten hold around 14%. The TCR sequence derives from a middle-aged woman with acute or convalescent COVID-19. The specimen sequenced was peripheral blood.

CDR3 sequence: CASSLTSGGAHEQFF. In DNA form, the CDR3 reads TGTGCCAGCAGCTTGACTAGCGGGGGGGCCCATGAGCAGTTCTTC. The genes are TRBV7-9 and TRBJ2-1; 14 nucleotides line up with TRBD2. J was trimmed by 8 bases and V by 3 bases; bases with no gene match: 3. CDR3 length: 15 amino acids. CDR1 is SEHNR and CDR2 is FQNEAQ in the germline V gene (reference sequence).